This T cell receptor beta chain was sequenced in a study of patients and donors after allogeneic stem cell transplantation. Germline CDR1 is DFQATT and CDR2 is SNEGSKA (reference sequence). The CDR3 length is 14 residues. After removal of 8 bases from V and 4 bases from J, the junction contained 9 bases not matched to a gene. TCRdb re-called the RT-PCR reads with MiXCR, one entry per CDR3 protein. Of 900,000 to 1,000,000 distinct CDR3 sequences in the sample, 18% are singletons; the top ten hold 6%. The sequence was collected from a human donor who was either an allogeneic HSCT recipient or a stem cell or donor lymphocyte infusion donor (not recorded which). It is not recorded whose cells these are; they may come from a transplant donor. V is TRBV20-1 and J is TRBJ2-5; TRBD2 aligns across 11 bases. The sequencing sample was made of blood, either unsorted or a sorted T cell fraction (not recorded which). CDR3 DNA: TGCAGTACCAGACTAGCGGGATTCGGAGAGACCCAGTACTTC. Translation gives CSTRLAGFGETQYF.